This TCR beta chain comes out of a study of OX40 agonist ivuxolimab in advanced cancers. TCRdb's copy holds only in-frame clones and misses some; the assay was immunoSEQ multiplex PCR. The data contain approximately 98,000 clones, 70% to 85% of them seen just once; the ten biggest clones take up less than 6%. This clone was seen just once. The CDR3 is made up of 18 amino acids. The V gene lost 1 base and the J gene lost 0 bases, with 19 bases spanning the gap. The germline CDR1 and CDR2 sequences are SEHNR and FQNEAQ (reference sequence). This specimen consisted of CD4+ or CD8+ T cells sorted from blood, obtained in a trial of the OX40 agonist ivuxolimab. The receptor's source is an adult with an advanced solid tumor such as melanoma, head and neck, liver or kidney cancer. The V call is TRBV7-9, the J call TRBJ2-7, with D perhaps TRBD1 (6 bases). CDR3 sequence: CASSLGLGAGTISYEQYF. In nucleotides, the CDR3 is TGTGCCAGCAGCTTAGGGTTGGGGGCCGGGACAATCTCCTACGAGCAGTACTTC.